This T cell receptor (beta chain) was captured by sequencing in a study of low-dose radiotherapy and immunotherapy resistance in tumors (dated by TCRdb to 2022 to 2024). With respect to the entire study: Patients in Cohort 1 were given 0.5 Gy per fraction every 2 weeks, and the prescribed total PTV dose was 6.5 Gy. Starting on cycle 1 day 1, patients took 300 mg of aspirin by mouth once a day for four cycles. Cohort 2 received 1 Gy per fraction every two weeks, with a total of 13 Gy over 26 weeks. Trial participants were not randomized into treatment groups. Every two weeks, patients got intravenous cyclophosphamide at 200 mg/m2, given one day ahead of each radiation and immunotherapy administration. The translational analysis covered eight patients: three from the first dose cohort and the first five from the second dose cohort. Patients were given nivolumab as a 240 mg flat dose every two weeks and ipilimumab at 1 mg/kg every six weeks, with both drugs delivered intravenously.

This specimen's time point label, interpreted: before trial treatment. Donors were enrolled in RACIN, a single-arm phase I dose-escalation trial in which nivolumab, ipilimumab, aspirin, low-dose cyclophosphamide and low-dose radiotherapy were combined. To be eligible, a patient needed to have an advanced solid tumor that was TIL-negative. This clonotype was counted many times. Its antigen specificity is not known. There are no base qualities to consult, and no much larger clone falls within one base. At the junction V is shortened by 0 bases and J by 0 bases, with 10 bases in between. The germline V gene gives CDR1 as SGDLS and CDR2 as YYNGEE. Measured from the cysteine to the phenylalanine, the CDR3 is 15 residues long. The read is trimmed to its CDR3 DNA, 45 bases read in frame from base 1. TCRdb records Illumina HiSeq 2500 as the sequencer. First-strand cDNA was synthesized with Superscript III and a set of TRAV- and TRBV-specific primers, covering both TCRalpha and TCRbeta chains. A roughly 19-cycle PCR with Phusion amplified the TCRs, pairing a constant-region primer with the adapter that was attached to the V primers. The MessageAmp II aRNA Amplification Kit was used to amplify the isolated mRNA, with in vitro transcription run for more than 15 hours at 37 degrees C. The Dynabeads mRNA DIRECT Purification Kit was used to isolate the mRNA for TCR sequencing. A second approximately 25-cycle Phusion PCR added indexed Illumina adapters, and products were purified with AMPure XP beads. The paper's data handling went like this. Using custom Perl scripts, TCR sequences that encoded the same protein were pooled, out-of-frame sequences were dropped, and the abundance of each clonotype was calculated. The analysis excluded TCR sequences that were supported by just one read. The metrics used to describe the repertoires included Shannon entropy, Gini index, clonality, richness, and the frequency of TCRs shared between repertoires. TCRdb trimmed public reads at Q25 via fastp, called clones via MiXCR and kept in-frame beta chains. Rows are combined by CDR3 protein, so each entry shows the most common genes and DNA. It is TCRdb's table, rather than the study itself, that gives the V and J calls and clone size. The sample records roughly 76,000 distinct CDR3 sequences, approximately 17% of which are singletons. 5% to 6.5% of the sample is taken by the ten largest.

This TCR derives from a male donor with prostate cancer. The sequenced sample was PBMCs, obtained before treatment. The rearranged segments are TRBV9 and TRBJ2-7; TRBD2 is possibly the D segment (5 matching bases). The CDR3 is CASSVGTGLSYEQYF. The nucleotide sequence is TGTGCCAGCAGCGTAGGAACTGGACTCTCCTACGAGCAGTACTTC.